One T cell receptor (beta chain) is described in this entry. Its antigen is unknown. Base-call qualities are not available, and no considerably larger clone is one nucleotide away. This record belongs to a study of post-analysis software for immune sequencing data (dated by TCRdb to about 2015). In terms of the full investigation: Relapsing-remitting, secondary progressive and progressive-relapsing multiple sclerosis were recorded as disease courses, and subtype annotation was lacking for some patients. The patient repertoires were compared against approximately eleven previously published healthy control repertoires obtained from donors aged roughly 6 to 28 years. A subset of samples was prepared in parallel using single-end sample barcoding, then pooled and co-amplified after Illumina adapter ligation.

Libraries were built with PCR. The instrument was an Illumina HiSeq 2500. To reduce PCR and sequencing biases, unique molecular identifiers were built into the TCR beta cDNA libraries. Per 1 to 10 million input T cells, approximately 500,000 cDNA molecules were obtained, such that each molecule approximated one T cell. The same protocol used for the earlier healthy control dataset was applied to prepare and sequence the patient libraries. Samples belonging to the same batch were prepared together, multiplexed and sequenced on a shared HiSeq lane. As for how the authors treated the data: MIGEC was used to process the raw barcoded reads, and molecular identifier groups with only a single read were discarded before consensus assembly and CDR3 extraction. Clonotype tables were post-analysed with VDJtools, normalizing diversity by down-sampling all datasets to the smallest sample size. To correct batch-related cross-sample contamination, repertoire overlap clustering matched CDR3 amino acid sequences but not nucleotide sequences. Using fastp trimming at Q25 and MiXCR clonotype assembly, TCRdb reanalyzed the public sequencing data and kept in-frame beta chains. CDR3 protein sequences are deduplicated, and each keeps its most common genes and DNA. These V and J calls rely on TCRdb rather than the paper's analysis. This sample lists hundreds of thousands of distinct CDR3 sequences; 53% were detected once. The biggest ten clones account for around 4.5% of the sample.

To demonstrate the VDJtools post-analysis software, TCR beta repertoires were profiled from the peripheral blood of roughly 14 young patients with multiple sclerosis. Multiple sclerosis patients were children and adolescents aged about 6 to 17 years. Paper-wide results and their limitations: Strong co-clustering of samples prepared in the same batch was shown by direct clustering with F measure, prompting a batch-effect correction. The control group was slightly older than the multiple sclerosis patient group. Normalized Chao1 diversity was significantly lower in multiple sclerosis patients than controls, suggesting substantial peripheral T-cell clonal expansion.

This sequence originates from a girl under 18 with multiple sclerosis. The sample consisted of blood.

Here is the DNA: TGCAGCGTGACCCCCCGAGGTGACAATGAGCAGTTCTTC. This gives the protein CSVTPRGDNEQFF. The rearrangement combines TRBV29-1 with TRBJ2-1; too little of a D gene remains to name it. Reading the germline V gene gives CDR1 SQVTM and CDR2 ANQGSEA. V loses 6 bases, J loses 5 bases, and the germline ends lie 14 bases apart. CDR3 length: 13 amino acids, cysteine to phenylalanine. Only CDR3 DNA is held: 39 bases, read in frame from base 1.